This T cell receptor (beta chain) was identified during a study of Graves' ophthalmopathy and Graves' hyperthyroidism. RNA transcripts were the template, and TCR beta CDR3 regions were amplified from them. Second-round multiplex PCR came after a first-round RT-PCR that employed HTBI primers. Each CDR3 protein is one row after TCRdb ran MiXCR on the multiplex PCR reads. There are approximately 640,000 distinct CDR3 sequences in the sample; over 40% occur only once, and roughly 3% lies in the top ten. CDR3 length: 18 residues. CDR1 and CDR2 (germline): MGHDK, SYGVNS. Trimming cost V 5 bases and J 3 bases; bases outside gene matches: 15. This clonotype appeared a few times.

This sequence joins TRBV25-1 and TRBJ1-5; 8 nucleotides agree with TRBD1. Sequenced input: peripheral blood. This sequence originates from an adult man with Graves' ophthalmopathy. CDR3 DNA sequence: TGTGCCAGCAGTAGGTGGCCAGGGGGCATCCATGCCAATCAGCCCCAGCATTTT. Its protein product is CASSRWPGGIHANQPQHF.